These T cell receptor beta chains were read from a single sample in a study of blood T cell repertoires in COVID-19. Generated by immunoSEQ multiplex PCR, the TCRdb table keeps only in-frame clones and is missing some. Among 200,000 or so clones, 80% were seen once, and the ten largest hold about 7.2%. Sequenced input: PBMCs or T cells enriched from blood (not recorded which). These receptors all stem from a woman in her forties with acute COVID-19. Each CDR3 is given with its conserved first and last residue. A D gene is named only where the DNA matches it firmly. Where a row states a size, it is once, few, many or the class of an expanded clone; other rows omit it.

D gene: NA; V gene: TRBV27; clone size: NA; J gene: TRBJ2-3; CDR3 protein: CASSFLSSKDTQYF; CDR3 DNA: TGTGCCAGCAGTTTCTTGAGTAGTAAAGATACGCAGTATTTT
D gene: TRBD2; V gene: TRBV5-1; clone size: NA; J gene: TRBJ2-3; CDR3 protein: CASSRGLAGNVADTQYF; CDR3 DNA: TGCGCCAGCAGCAGGGGACTAGCGGGAAACGTTGCAGATACGCAGTATTTT
D gene: TRBD1; V gene: TRBV28; clone size: NA; J gene: TRBJ2-7; CDR3 protein: CASTDRVHEQYF; CDR3 DNA: TGTGCCAGCACGGACAGGGTCCACGAGCAGTACTTC
D gene: NA; V gene: TRBV12-3/TRBV12-4; clone size: NA; J gene: TRBJ1-5; CDR3 protein: CASSLREARPQHF; CDR3 DNA: TGTGCCAGCAGTTTGAGGGAGGCGAGGCCCCAGCATTTT
D gene: TRBD1; V gene: TRBV5-1; clone size: NA; J gene: TRBJ1-6; CDR3 protein: CASSLGSDRVYSPLHF; CDR3 DNA: TGCGCCAGCAGCTTAGGATCGGACAGGGTTTATTCACCCCTCCACTTT
D gene: NA; V gene: TRBV19; clone size: few; J gene: TRBJ1-3; CDR3 protein: CASKGQSSGNTIYF; CDR3 DNA: TGTGCCAGCAAAGGACAGTCCTCTGGAAACACCATATATTTT
D gene: NA; V gene: TRBV11-2; clone size: NA; J gene: TRBJ1-1; CDR3 protein: CASSLAAGGRKAFF; CDR3 DNA: TGTGCCAGCAGCTTAGCGGCCGGGGGGCGCAAAGCTTTCTTT
D gene: TRBD2; V gene: TRBV28; clone size: few; J gene: TRBJ2-7; CDR3 protein: CASSLGGLRPYEQYF; CDR3 DNA: TGTGCCAGCAGTTTGGGGGGACTAAGGCCATACGAGCAGTACTTC
D gene: NA; V gene: TRBV2; clone size: once; J gene: TRBJ2-1; CDR3 protein: CASSEQGPSNEQFF; CDR3 DNA: TGTGCCAGCAGTGAACAGGGGCCGAGTAATGAGCAGTTCTTC
D gene: TRBD1; V gene: TRBV29-1; clone size: few; J gene: TRBJ1-2; CDR3 protein: CSVDGTGRDSYGYTF; CDR3 DNA: TGCAGCGTTGATGGGACAGGGAGGGACTCCTATGGCTACACCTTC
D gene: NA; V gene: TRBV7-3; clone size: NA; J gene: TRBJ1-1; CDR3 protein: CASSLGQGNTEAFF; CDR3 DNA: TGTGCCAGCAGCTTAGGCCAGGGGAACACTGAAGCTTTCTTT
D gene: NA; V gene: TRBV27; clone size: NA; J gene: TRBJ1-4; CDR3 protein: CASSPLTGGAEKLFF; CDR3 DNA: TGTGCCAGCAGTCCGTTGACAGGAGGCGCGGAAAAACTGTTTTTT
D gene: NA; V gene: TRBV10-3; clone size: NA; J gene: TRBJ2-7; CDR3 protein: CAISALGQGSYEQYF; CDR3 DNA: TGTGCCATCAGTGCGTTGGGGCAGGGCTCCTACGAGCAGTACTTC
D gene: TRBD1; V gene: TRBV19; clone size: NA; J gene: TRBJ1-4; CDR3 protein: CASSITGGEKLFF; CDR3 DNA: TGTGCCAGTAGTATCACAGGGGGCGAAAAACTGTTTTTT
D gene: TRBD1; V gene: TRBV19; clone size: few; J gene: TRBJ1-1; CDR3 protein: CASSKTSGTGGTEAFF; CDR3 DNA: TGTGCCAGTAGTAAAACCTCCGGGACAGGGGGCACTGAAGCTTTCTTT
D gene: NA; V gene: TRBV18; clone size: NA; J gene: TRBJ2-1; CDR3 protein: CASSPIQGGNEQFF; CDR3 DNA: TGTGCCAGCTCACCGATACAGGGTGGGAATGAGCAGTTCTTC
D gene: NA; V gene: TRBV24-1; clone size: NA; J gene: TRBJ1-5; CDR3 protein: CATSVGNQPQHF; CDR3 DNA: TGTGCCACCAGTGTAGGCAATCAGCCCCAGCATTTT
D gene: NA; V gene: TRBV5-4; clone size: NA; J gene: TRBJ1-2; CDR3 protein: CASSLSGGYTF; CDR3 DNA: TGTGCCAGCAGCTTGTCAGGTGGCTACACCTTC
D gene: NA; V gene: TRBV9; clone size: NA; J gene: TRBJ1-6; CDR3 protein: CASSESGGWSPLHF; CDR3 DNA: TGTGCCAGCAGCGAATCGGGGGGATGGTCACCCCTCCACTTT
D gene: TRBD1; V gene: TRBV25-1; clone size: NA; J gene: TRBJ1-4; CDR3 protein: CASSEYRTGGSEKLFF; CDR3 DNA: TGTGCCAGCAGTGAATATAGGACAGGGGGAAGCGAAAAACTGTTTTTT
D gene: TRBD2; V gene: TRBV27; clone size: once; J gene: TRBJ2-1; CDR3 protein: CASSSTSGGGFYNEQFF; CDR3 DNA: TGTGCCAGCAGTTCGACTAGCGGGGGGGGCTTCTACAATGAGCAGTTCTTC
D gene: NA; V gene: TRBV7-2; clone size: once; J gene: TRBJ1-1; CDR3 protein: CASSPHLGGVGTEAFF; CDR3 DNA: TGTGCCAGCAGCCCCCACCTAGGGGGAGTGGGGACTGAAGCTTTCTTT
D gene: TRBD2; V gene: TRBV19; clone size: many; J gene: TRBJ2-5; CDR3 protein: CASSIGRGAETQYF; CDR3 DNA: TGTGCCAGTAGTATCGGGAGGGGCGCGGAGACCCAGTACTTC
D gene: TRBD1; V gene: TRBV29-1; clone size: NA; J gene: TRBJ1-1; CDR3 protein: CSVEDRGTGAMTEAFF; CDR3 DNA: TGCAGCGTTGAAGATCGGGGGACAGGGGCGATGACTGAAGCTTTCTTT
D gene: TRBD1; V gene: TRBV29-1; clone size: NA; J gene: TRBJ2-2; CDR3 protein: CSVATGGPGELFF; CDR3 DNA: TGCAGCGTTGCGACAGGGGGCCCCGGGGAGCTGTTTTTT
D gene: NA; V gene: TRBV7-2; clone size: NA; J gene: TRBJ1-2; CDR3 protein: CASSLVGGSGYGYTF; CDR3 DNA: TGTGCCAGCAGCTTAGTAGGGGGTAGTGGCTATGGCTACACCTTC
D gene: NA; V gene: TRBV5-4; clone size: NA; J gene: TRBJ1-2; CDR3 protein: CASSSVGVAYGYTF; CDR3 DNA: TGTGCCAGCAGCTCCGTAGGGGTGGCATATGGCTACACCTTC
D gene: NA; V gene: TRBV7-2; clone size: NA; J gene: TRBJ2-7; CDR3 protein: CASSLVGGSYEQYF; CDR3 DNA: TGTGCCAGCAGCTTAGTTGGGGGGTCTTACGAGCAGTACTTC
D gene: NA; V gene: TRBV9; clone size: few; J gene: TRBJ2-2; CDR3 protein: CASSEGLANTGELFF; CDR3 DNA: TGTGCCAGCAGCGAGGGACTTGCGAACACCGGGGAGCTGTTTTTT
D gene: TRBD2; V gene: TRBV29-1; clone size: NA; J gene: TRBJ2-2; CDR3 protein: CSVGIAGVTGELFF; CDR3 DNA: TGCAGCGTTGGAATAGCGGGGGTTACCGGGGAGCTGTTTTTT
D gene: TRBD1; V gene: TRBV12-3/TRBV12-4; clone size: NA; J gene: TRBJ2-5; CDR3 protein: CASSRGRETQYF; CDR3 DNA: TGTGCCAGCAGCAGGGGGCGGGAGACCCAGTACTTC
D gene: TRBD2; V gene: TRBV4-2; clone size: few; J gene: TRBJ2-3; CDR3 protein: CASSQETSGSTDTQYF; CDR3 DNA: TGTGCCAGCAGCCAAGAAACTAGCGGAAGCACAGATACGCAGTATTTT